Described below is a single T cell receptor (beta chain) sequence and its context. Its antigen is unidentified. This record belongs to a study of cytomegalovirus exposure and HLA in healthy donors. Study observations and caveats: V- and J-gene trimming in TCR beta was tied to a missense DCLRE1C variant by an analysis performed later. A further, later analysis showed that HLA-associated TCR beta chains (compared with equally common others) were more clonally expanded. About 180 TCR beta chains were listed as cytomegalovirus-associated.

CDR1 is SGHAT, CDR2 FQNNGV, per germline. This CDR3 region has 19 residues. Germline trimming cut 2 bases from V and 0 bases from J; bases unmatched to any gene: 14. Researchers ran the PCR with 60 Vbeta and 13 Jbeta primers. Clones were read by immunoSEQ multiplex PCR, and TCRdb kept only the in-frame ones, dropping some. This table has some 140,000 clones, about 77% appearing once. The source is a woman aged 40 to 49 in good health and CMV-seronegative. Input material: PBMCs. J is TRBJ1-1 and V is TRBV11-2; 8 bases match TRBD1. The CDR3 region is CASSLPQALTGGMNTEAFF. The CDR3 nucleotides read TGTGCCAGCAGCTTACCGCAAGCCTTAACAGGGGGGATGAACACTGAAGCTTTCTTT. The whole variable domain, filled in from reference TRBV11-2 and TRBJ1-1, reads EAGVAQSPRYKIIEKRQSVAFWCNPISGHATLYWYQQILGQGPKLLIQFQNNGVVDDSQLPKDRFSAERLKGVDSTLKIQPAKLEDSAVYLCASSLPQALTGGMNTEAFFGQGTRLTVV.